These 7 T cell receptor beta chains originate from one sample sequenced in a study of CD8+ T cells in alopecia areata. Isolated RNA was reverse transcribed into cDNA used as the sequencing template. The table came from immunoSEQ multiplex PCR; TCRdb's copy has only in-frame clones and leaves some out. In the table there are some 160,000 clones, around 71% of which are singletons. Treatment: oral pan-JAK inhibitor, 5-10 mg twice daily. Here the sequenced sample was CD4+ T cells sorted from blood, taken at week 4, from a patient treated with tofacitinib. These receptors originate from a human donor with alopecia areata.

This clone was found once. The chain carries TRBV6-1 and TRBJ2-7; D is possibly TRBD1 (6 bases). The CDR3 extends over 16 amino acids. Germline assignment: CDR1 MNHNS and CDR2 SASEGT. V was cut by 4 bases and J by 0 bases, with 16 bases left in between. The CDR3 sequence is CASSALGALGSYEQYF. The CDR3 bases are TGTGCCAGCAGTGCCCTGGGGGCCCTTGGCTCCTACGAGCAGTACTTC.

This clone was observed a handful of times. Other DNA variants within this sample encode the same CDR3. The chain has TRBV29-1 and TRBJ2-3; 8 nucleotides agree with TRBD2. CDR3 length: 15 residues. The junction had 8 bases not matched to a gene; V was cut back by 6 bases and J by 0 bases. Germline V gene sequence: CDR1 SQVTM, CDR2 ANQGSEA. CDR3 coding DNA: TGCAGCGTCCAGGAGCGGGGGCCGAGCACAGATACGCAGTATTTT. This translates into CSVQERGPSTDTQYF.

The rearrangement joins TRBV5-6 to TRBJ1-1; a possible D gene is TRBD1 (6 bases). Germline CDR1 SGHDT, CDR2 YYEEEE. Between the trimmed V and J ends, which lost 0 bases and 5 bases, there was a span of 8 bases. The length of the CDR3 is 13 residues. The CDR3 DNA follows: TGTGCCAGCAGCTTGGGGGGGACAACTGAAGCTTTCTTT. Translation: CASSLGGTTEAFF.

The CDR3 reads CATRPRLAGGRTSVTDTQYF. In DNA form, the CDR3 reads TGTGCCACCAGACCTCGACTAGCGGGGGGCCGAACATCTGTCACAGATACGCAGTATTTT. The gene calls are TRBV15 and TRBJ2-3, with 13 bases fitting TRBD2. Germline CDR1 is LNHNV and CDR2 is YYDKDF (reference sequence). The CDR3 totals 20 residues. The trim removed 6 bases at V and 2 bases at J, leaving 17 bases unmatched.

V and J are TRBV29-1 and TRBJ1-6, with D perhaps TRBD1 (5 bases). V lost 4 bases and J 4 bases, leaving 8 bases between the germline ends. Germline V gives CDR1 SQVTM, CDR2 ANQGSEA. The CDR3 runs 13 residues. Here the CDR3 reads CSVGQSYNSPLHF. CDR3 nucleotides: TGCAGCGTTGGACAGAGTTATAATTCACCCCTCCACTTT.

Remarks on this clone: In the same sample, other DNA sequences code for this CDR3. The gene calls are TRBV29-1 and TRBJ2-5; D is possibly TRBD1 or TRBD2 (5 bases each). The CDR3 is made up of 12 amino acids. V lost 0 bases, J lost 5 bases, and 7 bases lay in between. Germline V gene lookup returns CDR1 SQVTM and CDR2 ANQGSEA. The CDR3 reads CSVEDGGETQYF. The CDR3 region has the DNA TGCAGCGTTGAAGATGGGGGTGAGACCCAGTACTTC.

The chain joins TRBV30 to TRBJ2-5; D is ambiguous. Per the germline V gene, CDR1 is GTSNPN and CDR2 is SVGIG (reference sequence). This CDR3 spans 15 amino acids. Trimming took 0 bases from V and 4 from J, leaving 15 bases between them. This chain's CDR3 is CAWSVLLGLGETQYF. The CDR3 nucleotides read TGTGCCTGGAGTGTACTACTTGGCCTGGGAGAGACCCAGTACTTC.